What follows is one TCR beta chain and its context. Assay: immunoSEQ multiplex PCR; the TCRdb copy retains only in-frame clones and omits some. Found here are 150,000 to 200,000 clones, about 90% of them singletons; the top ten hold approximately 4%. This record comes from a study of blood T cell repertoires in COVID-19. Germline values: CDR1 MNHEY, CDR2 SVGEGT. V lost 4 bases, J lost 4 bases, and 10 bases lay in between. This CDR3 is 13 amino acids long. The chain recombines TRBV6-2 or TRBV6-3 with TRBJ2-5; D is ambiguous. What was sequenced was peripheral blood. This receptor was identified in a woman in her seventies with acute or convalescent COVID-19. The CDR3: CASSWVPGETQYF. DNA for the CDR3: TGTGCCAGCAGTTGGGTCCCGGGAGAGACCCAGTACTTC.